This record covers a single T cell receptor (beta chain). In the original analysis: The assay estimated nucleated cells by amplifying reference gene primers. TCRdb's table, derived via immunoSEQ multiplex PCR, lists solely in-frame clones and lacks some. The D gene and trimming were derived from the DNA, and the V and J assignments and clone size from that table. The sample holds about 250,000 clones, about 90% seen once. The data stem from a study of blood T cell repertoires in COVID-19. The overall study: Sites in the United States, Italy and Spain provided acute and convalescent COVID-19 samples. The analysed material was cDNA or gDNA that came from T cells, B-cell-depleted T cells, or PBMCs.

Germline CDR1 and CDR2: MDHEN and SYDVKM. Trimming shortened V by 2 bases and J by 2 bases, and 9 bases separated the two germline ends. This CDR3 has 14 residues. Source material: peripheral blood. The source is a man older than 75 with acute or convalescent COVID-19. The chain recombines TRBV28 with TRBJ1-1; no reliable D call. CDR3 in DNA: TGTGCCAGCAGTTTAGAAGCCGCCAACACTGAAGCTTTCTTT. The encoded protein is CASSLEAANTEAFF. Filled out from reference TRBV28 and TRBJ1-1, the complete variable domain reads DVKVTQSSRYLVKRTGEKVFLECVQDMDHENMFWYRQDPGLGLRLIYFSYDVKMKEKGDIPEGYSVSREKKERFSLILESASTNQTSMYLCASSLEAANTEAFFGQGTRLTVV.